This T cell receptor (beta chain) derives from a study of blood T cell repertoires in COVID-19 (dated by TCRdb to 2018 to 2020). Notes on the research overall: The collaborator samples originated in the United States, Italy and Spain and spanned the acute and convalescent phases of COVID-19. Samples were obtained from the ongoing ImmuneRACE study (first 160 participants) and from approximately 1,200 subjects provided by 6 global collaborators. The material from the prospective study consisted of cDNA or gDNA derived from T cells, B-cell-depleted T cells, or PBMCs. The sample metadata nearly always contained a de-identified subject ID, COVID-19 status, age in years and sex. A freely available public database, intended as a resource for researchers studying the immune response to SARS-CoV-2, is where the repertoires were released. Subjects who had been exposed to COVID-19, were actively infected with it, or had recovered from it provided the deeply sampled blood TCRbeta repertoires that made up the dataset. HLA class I and class II types, where available, came from metadata supplied by the sample provider rather than from assay-based typing.

The immunoSEQ Assay, a bias-controlled multiplex PCR, was used to amplify TCRbeta CDR3 regions from genomic DNA. The original methods were these. The number of nucleated cells in each sample was estimated by amplification of reference gene primers within the assay. Sequence reads were collapsed and filtered to measure the absolute abundance of every unique TCRbeta CDR3 rearrangement. For each sample, productive Simpson clonality was calculated as the square root of Simpson's diversity index over productive rearrangements. TCRdb retrieved this table from immuneACCESS and kept in-frame rearrangements only. Not all clones are present; in checked studies, unresolved V genes account for under half, and no reason is known for the remainder. V, J and clone size reflect that table, while D and trimming were determined from the DNA. Across this sample there are about 110,000 clones, with under 95% seen only once. The top ten clones comprise 1% to 1.5% of the sample.

Study-wide conclusions, independent of this receptor: Clinical and demographic metadata were provided uncurated, with the amount varying by source and participant.

The collaborating institutions used their own protocols to collect whole blood in K2EDTA tubes. For TCRbeta analysis, collaborator samples were shipped as frozen whole blood, as isolated PBMCs, or as DNA extracted from either sample type. In the case of this clone: No cognate antigen has been identified for it. Base qualities are not recorded, but no much larger clone differs from it by a single base.

The sample comprised peripheral blood. The receptor was isolated from a woman aged 25 to 39 with acute or convalescent COVID-19.

The CDR3 here reads CASSPGSTNEKLFF. The DNA is TGTGCCAGCTCACCGGGCTCAACTAATGAAAAACTGTTTTTT. The chain is assembled from TRBV18 and TRBJ1-4; no D gene is confidently identified. Via the germline V gene, CDR1 is KGHSH and CDR2 LQKENI. Trimming takes 3 bases from V and 0 bases from J, and the germline ends sit 5 bases apart. Spanning cysteine to phenylalanine, the CDR3 consists of 14 amino acids. Just CDR3 DNA is preserved here, 42 bases in frame from base 1.